This TCR beta chain derives from a study of T cell repertoires in cytomegalovirus infection. Germline CDR1 and CDR2: MNHNY and SVGAGI (reference sequence). The V gene lost 7 bases and the J gene lost 5 bases, with 7 bases spanning the gap. The CDR3 spans 11 residues. One entry per CDR3 protein results from TCRdb running MiXCR on the reads. This sample carries roughly 700,000 distinct CDR3 sequences, 33% of them seen once, and the ten largest clones take around a sixth. As regards this clonotype: Its antigen is unidentified.

The rearrangement joins TRBV6-6 to TRBJ2-3; D call uncertain. The TCR comes from a human donor in good health (CMV status not recorded). Some clones in this sample may be carry-over from other donors' samples. The sequences come from cultured PBMCs, collected from culture after CMV antigen stimulation. CDR3 protein: CASTRKDTQYF. CDR3 nucleotides: TGTGCCAGCACCCGGAAAGATACGCAGTATTTT.